The 24 T cell receptor beta chains reported below all come from one sample, sequenced in a study of T cell responses to AZD1222 COVID-19 vaccine. The table came from immunoSEQ multiplex PCR; TCRdb's copy has only in-frame clones and leaves some out. The sample includes 90,000 to 120,000 clones, roughly 90% of them seen just once. This specimen consisted of peripheral blood, obtained on day 0 of AZD1222 vaccination. Receptors originate from an adult in good health.

The chain is built from TRBV7-3 and TRBJ2-5; 9 nucleotides line up with TRBD2. The junction had 6 bases not matched to a gene; V was cut back by 1 base and J by 3 bases. The germline gives CDR1 SGHTA, CDR2 FQGTGA. The CDR3 sequence is 16 residues long. CDR3 bases: TGTGCCAGCAGCTTAAGGGCGGGAGGGCTAGAAGAGACCCAGTACTTC. Translation gives CASSLRAGGLEETQYF.

In this sample, this clone turned up once. The V call is TRBV11-2, the J call TRBJ2-3; D call uncertain. This CDR3 spans 14 amino acids. Germline CDR1 and CDR2: SGHAT and FQNNGV. The V end lost 1 base, the J end lost 0 bases, and 5 bases lay between the germline ends. The CDR3 DNA reads TGTGCCAGCAGCTTAGGACTTAGCACAGATACGCAGTATTTT. Encoded protein: CASSLGLSTDTQYF.

This chain links TRBV4-3 with TRBJ1-1; 7 positions agree with TRBD1. In germline, CDR1 is LGHNA, CDR2 YSLEER. Germline trimming cut 2 bases from V and 4 bases from J; bases unmatched to any gene: 10. This CDR3 spans 16 amino acids. The CDR3 loop reads CASSQLPDRLVTEAFF. CDR3 coding DNA: TGCGCCAGCAGCCAACTACCGGACAGGCTGGTCACTGAAGCTTTCTTT.

This clone was seen only a few times. The J gene is TRBJ1-1, the V gene TRBV2; no clear D gene. V was clipped by 5 bases and J by 4 bases, with 11 bases between them. Germline V gene data show CDR1 as SNHLY and CDR2 as FYNNEI. The CDR3 extends over 13 amino acids. The CDR3 DNA reads as TGTGCCAGCAGTCAGCGCCGTGGCACTGAAGCTTTCTTT. Its protein is CASSQRRGTEAFF.

CDR3 amino acids: CASTPGQGKTEAFF. CDR3 nucleotides: TGTGCCAGCACCCCGGGACAGGGCAAGACTGAAGCTTTCTTT. The chain has TRBV7-8 and TRBJ1-1, with 9 bases matching TRBD1. Trimming cost V 7 bases and J 5 bases; bases outside gene matches: 8. This CDR3 comprises 14 residues. Germline CDR1 reads SGHVS; CDR2 reads FQNEAQ.

The chain is built from TRBV6-1 and TRBJ2-6; perhaps D is TRBD1 or TRBD2 (5 bases each). Deletions cut 1 base from V and 4 bases from J, with 11 bases between. The CDR3 has 16 residues. Germline CDR1 MNHNS, CDR2 SASEGT. CDR3 sequence (DNA): TGTGCCAGCAGTGAAGGAGGGGTGGCAGGGGCCAACGTCCTGACTTTC. Its translation is CASSEGGVAGANVLTF.

This clone was counted between two and nine times. This CDR3 reads CASSHRDSRSGSPLHF. The CDR3 region has the DNA TGTGCCAGTAGCCACCGGGACTCTAGGTCGGGATCACCCCTCCACTTT. The genes are TRBV19 and TRBJ1-6; TRBD1 is a possible D gene (5 bases). The CDR3 is 16 amino acids. V was shortened by 6 bases and J by 10 bases, with 22 bases between the two germline ends. The germline V gene encodes CDR1 LNHDA and CDR2 SQIVND (reference sequence).

Regarding this clone: Other DNA sequences in this sample translate to the same CDR3. This chain joins TRBV7-9 and TRBJ1-3; D gene uncertain. This CDR3 has 14 amino acids. CDR1 is SEHNR and CDR2 is FQNEAQ in the germline V gene (reference sequence). Deletions cut 1 base from V and 2 bases from J, with 6 bases between. In nucleotides, the CDR3 is TGTGCCAGCAGCTTAGGGGTTACTGGAAACACCATATATTTT. It specifies CASSLGVTGNTIYF.

V and J are TRBV30 and TRBJ1-5; TRBD1 aligns across 12 bases. V lost 8 bases, J lost 0 bases, and 5 bases stayed unmatched. Germline V gene lookup returns CDR1 GTSNPN and CDR2 SVGIG (reference sequence). The length of the CDR3 is 15 residues. The CDR3 sequence is CALGTGGYSNQPQHF. CDR3 in DNA: TGTGCCCTCGGGACAGGGGGCTATAGCAATCAGCCCCAGCATTTT.

CDR3 nucleotide sequence: TGTGCCAGCAGCCCAGCGGGGGGTCCATACGAGCAGTACTTC. Encoded protein: CASSPAGGPYEQYF. The rearrangement links TRBV6-5 to TRBJ2-7; 9 bases agree with TRBD2. V gave up 6 bases and J gave up 4 bases; unmatched junction bases: 7. Germline V gives CDR1 MNHEY, CDR2 SVGAGI. CDR3 size: 14 residues.

The chain carries TRBV4-2 and TRBJ1-5, with D hard to call. This CDR3 region has 15 residues. Trimming left V 0 bases short and J 9 bases short, with 15 bases between. Germline V lookup: CDR1 LGHNA, CDR2 YNFKEQ. The CDR3, as DNA: TGTGCCAGCAGCCAAGATCTTGGGGTCCCGGGGCCCCAGCATTTT. It specifies CASSQDLGVPGPQHF.

The rearrangement uses TRBV6-1 and TRBJ2-2; perhaps TRBD1 as D (7 bases). Trimming removed 2 bases at V and 8 bases at J, with 15 bases between. CDR1 and CDR2 from the germline V gene are MNHNS and SASEGT. The CDR3 has 15 amino acids. This CDR3 reads CASSERAQGGGELFF. For the CDR3, the DNA is TGTGCCAGCAGTGAAAGGGCGCAGGGGGGTGGGGAGCTGTTTTTT.

The chain employs TRBV7-3 and TRBJ2-1; D may match TRBD1 or TRBD2 (5 bases each). The CDR3 extends over 14 amino acids. Germline CDR1 is SGHTA and CDR2 is FQGTGA. V was pared by 5 bases and J by 4 bases, with 12 bases between. The CDR3: CASSLWDEYNEQFF. Here the CDR3 DNA reads TGTGCCAGCAGCCTATGGGACGAATACAATGAGCAGTTCTTC.

The CDR3 DNA reads TGTGCCAGCAGCCGGGGACAGGGAGGATTCAACACCATATATTTT. As protein: CASSRGQGGFNTIYF. This chain uses TRBV5-6 with TRBJ1-3; 9 positions agree with TRBD1. The V gene's germline CDR1 is SGHDT and CDR2 YYEEEE. The CDR3 loop spans 15 amino acids. The J segment lost 7 bases and the V segment lost 4 bases, leaving 9 bases of the junction unmatched.

This chain uses TRBV7-9 with TRBJ2-3; D unresolved. Trimming shortened V by 2 bases and J by 1 base, and 10 bases separated the two germline ends. Looked up from germline, CDR1 is SEHNR and CDR2 is FQNEAQ (reference sequence). The CDR3 runs 15 residues. CDR3 amino acids: CASSLPGMGTDTQYF. The DNA for the CDR3 is TGTGCCAGCAGCTTACCTGGAATGGGCACAGATACGCAGTATTTT.

This rearrangement joins TRBV19 to TRBJ2-6; 9 nucleotides agree with TRBD1. This CDR3 contains 17 residues. The ends lost 4 bases at V and 2 bases at J; junction bases unmatched: 6. CDR1 is LNHDA and CDR2 is SQIVND in the germline V gene (reference sequence). The CDR3 sequence is CASSTYRQGAGANVLTF. CDR3 bases: TGTGCCAGTAGTACATATAGACAGGGGGCTGGGGCCAACGTCCTGACTTTC. Complete variable domain (other parts from reference TRBV19 and TRBJ2-6): DGGITQSPKYLFRKEGQNVTLSCEQNLNHDAMYWYRQDPGQGLRLIYYSQIVNDFQKGDIAEGYSVSREKKESFPLTVTSAQKNPTAFYLCASSTYRQGAGANVLTFGAGSRLTVL.

The rearrangement uses TRBV6-1 and TRBJ1-5; D uncertain. Trimming cost V 2 bases and J 7 bases, with 6 bases left between them. In germline, CDR1 is MNHNS, CDR2 SASEGT. The CDR3 is 12 residues long. CDR3 residues: CASSEMGQPQHF. DNA of the CDR3: TGTGCCAGCAGTGAAATGGGACAGCCCCAGCATTTT.

This chain connects TRBV7-2 to TRBJ2-7; D not resolved. From germline, CDR1 is SGHTA and CDR2 FQGNSA. V was cut by 1 base and J by 5 bases, with 18 bases left in between. The CDR3 runs 16 residues. This CDR3 reads CASSLGKPRRLNEQYF. The CDR3 DNA is TGTGCCAGCAGCTTAGGGAAGCCGCGACGACTGAACGAGCAGTACTTC. Supplemented by reference TRBV7-2 and TRBJ2-7, the full variable domain reads GAGVSQSPSNKVTEKGKDVELRCDPISGHTALYWYRQSLGQGLEFLIYFQGNSAPDKSGLPSDRFSAERTGGSVSTLTIQRTQQEDSAVYLCASSLGKPRRLNEQYFGPGTRLTVT.

The chain combines TRBV19 with TRBJ1-4; D perhaps matches TRBD1 (5 bases). Trimming stripped 3 bases from V and 8 bases from J, with 13 bases between. CDR1 and CDR2 from the germline V gene are LNHDA and SQIVND (reference sequence). This CDR3 is 14 amino acids long. CDR3 DNA: TGTGCCAGTAGTATTTCCAGGGAAGACGAAAAACTGTTTTTT. Translated, it gives CASSISREDEKLFF.

This chain uses TRBV30 with TRBJ2-7; the match to TRBD2 covers 10 bases. CDR1 and CDR2 (germline): GTSNPN, SVGIG (reference sequence). This CDR3 comprises 18 residues. Germline trimming cut 0 bases from V and 0 bases from J; bases unmatched to any gene: 11. The CDR3 sequence is CAWSVDGLAAQSSYEQYF. The CDR3 DNA follows: TGTGCCTGGAGTGTTGACGGACTAGCGGCTCAAAGCTCCTACGAGCAGTACTTC. The whole variable domain, filled in from reference TRBV30 and TRBJ2-7, reads SQTIHQWPATLVQPVGSPLSLECTVEGTSNPNLYWYRQAAGRGLQLLFYSVGIGQISSEVPQNLSASRPQDRQFILSSKKLLLSDSGFYLCAWSVDGLAAQSSYEQYFGPGTRLTVT.

The chain combines TRBV6-2 or TRBV6-3 with TRBJ2-3; 12 bases fit TRBD2. The length of the CDR3 is 18 residues. Trimming cost V 3 bases and J 1 base; bases outside gene matches: 8. In germline, CDR1 is MNHEY, CDR2 SVGEGT. DNA for the CDR3: TGTGCCAGCAGTTATTCCCCAACTAGCGGGGGGCGCACAGATACGCAGTATTTT. This encodes CASSYSPTSGGRTDTQYF.

The chain couples TRBV4-2 to TRBJ1-5; D gene unclear. V lost 0 bases to trimming and J lost 7 bases, with 4 bases between them. Looked up from germline, CDR1 is LGHNA and CDR2 is YNFKEQ. This CDR3 spans 12 amino acids. In DNA, the CDR3 is TGTGCCAGCAGCCAAGATCAACAGCCCCAGCATTTT. It is translated as CASSQDQQPQHF.

The J gene is TRBJ1-2, the V gene TRBV9, with a weak D call TRBD1 (6 bases). Trimming cost V 3 bases and J 8 bases, with 20 bases left between them. The CDR3 is made up of 15 amino acids. The V gene's germline CDR1 is SGDLS and CDR2 YYNGEE. DNA of the CDR3: TGTGCCAGCAGCGCCGCGAGGGGGGGTTTGGAAGGCTACACCTTC. Protein product: CASSAARGGLEGYTF. Drawing the rest from reference TRBV9 and TRBJ1-2, the complete variable domain is DSGVTQTPKHLITATGQRVTLRCSPRSGDLSVYWYQQSLDQGLQFLIQYYNGEERAKGNILERFSAQQFPDLHSELNLSSLELGDSALYFCASSAARGGLEGYTFGSGTRLTVV.

The V and J genes are TRBV19 and TRBJ2-7; D perhaps matches TRBD2 (6 bases). The CDR3 loop spans 13 amino acids. V lost 4 bases and J 7 bases, leaving 14 bases between the germline ends. From germline, CDR1 is LNHDA and CDR2 SQIVND (reference sequence). In nucleotides, the CDR3 is TGTGCCAGTAGTACCAATCTGGAGGGTGAGCAGTACTTC. This encodes CASSTNLEGEQYF.